The sequence of this T cell receptor beta chain was determined in a study of chemoradiotherapy in HPV16-positive cancers. Study background: Two HPV16-positive patients' cells yielded candidate HPV-specific clones and common motifs.

The CDR3 is 17 residues long. Trimming at V came to 3 bases and at J to 7 bases, leaving 14 bases not matched to a gene. Germline CDR1 reads SGHTA; CDR2 reads FQGNSA. Here immunoSEQ multiplex PCR was the method, and the copy in TCRdb shows in-frame clones only, minus some. The sample lists tens of thousands of clones; approximately 89% were seen once. V gene TRBV7-2 combines with J gene TRBJ2-1; 8 bases agree with TRBD2. The specimen was blood, collected from a patient who underwent chemoradiotherapy. The sequence was collected from a human donor with HPV-associated anogenital cancer. The CDR3, as DNA: TGTGCCAGCAGCTTTGATTTGCAGCGGGGGAAGGGGAATGAGCAGTTCTTC. Residues: CASSFDLQRGKGNEQFF.